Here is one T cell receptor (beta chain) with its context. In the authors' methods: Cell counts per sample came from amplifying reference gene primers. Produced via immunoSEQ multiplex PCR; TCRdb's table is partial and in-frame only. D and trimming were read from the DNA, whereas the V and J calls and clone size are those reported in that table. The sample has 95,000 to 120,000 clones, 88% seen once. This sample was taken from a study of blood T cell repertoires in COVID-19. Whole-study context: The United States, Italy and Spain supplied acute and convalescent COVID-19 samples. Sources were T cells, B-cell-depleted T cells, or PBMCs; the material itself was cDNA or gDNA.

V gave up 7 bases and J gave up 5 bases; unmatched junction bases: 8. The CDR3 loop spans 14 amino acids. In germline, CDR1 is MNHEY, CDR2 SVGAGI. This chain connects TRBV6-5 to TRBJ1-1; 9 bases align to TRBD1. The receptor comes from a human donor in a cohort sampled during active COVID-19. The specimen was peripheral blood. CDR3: CASKTGQGGTEAFF. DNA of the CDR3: TGTGCCAGCAAAACGGGACAGGGTGGGACTGAAGCTTTCTTT.